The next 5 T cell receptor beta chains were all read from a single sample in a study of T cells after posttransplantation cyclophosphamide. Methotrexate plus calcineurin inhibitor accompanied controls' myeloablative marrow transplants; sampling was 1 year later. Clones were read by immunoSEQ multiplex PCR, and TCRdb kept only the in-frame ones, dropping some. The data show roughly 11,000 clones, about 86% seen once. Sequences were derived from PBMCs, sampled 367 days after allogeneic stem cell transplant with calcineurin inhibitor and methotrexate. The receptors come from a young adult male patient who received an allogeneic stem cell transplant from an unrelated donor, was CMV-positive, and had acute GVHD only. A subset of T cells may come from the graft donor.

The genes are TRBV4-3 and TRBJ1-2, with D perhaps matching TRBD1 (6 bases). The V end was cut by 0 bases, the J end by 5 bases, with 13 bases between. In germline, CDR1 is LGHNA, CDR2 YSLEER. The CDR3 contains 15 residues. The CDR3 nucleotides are TGCGCCAGCAGCCAAGATCTTACAGGGCGGTATGGCTACACCTTC. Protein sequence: CASSQDLTGRYGYTF.

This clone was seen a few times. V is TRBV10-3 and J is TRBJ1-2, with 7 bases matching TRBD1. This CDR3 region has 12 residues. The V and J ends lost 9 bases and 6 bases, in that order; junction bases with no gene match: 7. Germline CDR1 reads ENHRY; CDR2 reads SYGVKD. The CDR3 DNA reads TGTGCCATACAACAGGGGATGGATGGCTACACCTTC. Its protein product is CAIQQGMDGYTF.

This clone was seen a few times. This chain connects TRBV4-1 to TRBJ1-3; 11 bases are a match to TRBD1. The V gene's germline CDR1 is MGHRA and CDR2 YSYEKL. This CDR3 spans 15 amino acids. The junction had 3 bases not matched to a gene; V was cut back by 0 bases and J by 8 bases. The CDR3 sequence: CASSQEDRGLDTIYF. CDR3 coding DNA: TGCGCCAGCAGCCAAGAGGACAGGGGGCTGGACACCATATATTTT.

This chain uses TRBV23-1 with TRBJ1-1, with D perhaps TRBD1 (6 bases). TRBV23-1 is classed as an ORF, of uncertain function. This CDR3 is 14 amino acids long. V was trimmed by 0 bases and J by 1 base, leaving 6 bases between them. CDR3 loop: CASSQSTGNTEAFF. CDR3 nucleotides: TGCGCCAGCAGTCAATCGACAGGGAACACTGAAGCTTTCTTT.

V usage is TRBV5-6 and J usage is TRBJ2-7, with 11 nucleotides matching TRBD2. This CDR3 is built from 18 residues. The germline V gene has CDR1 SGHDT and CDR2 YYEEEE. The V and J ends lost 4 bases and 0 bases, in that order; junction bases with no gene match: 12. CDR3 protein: CASSPNLAGGSNSYEQYF. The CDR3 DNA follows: TGTGCCAGCAGCCCAAATCTAGCGGGAGGATCTAACTCCTACGAGCAGTACTTC. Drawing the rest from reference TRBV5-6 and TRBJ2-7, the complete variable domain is DAGVTQSPTHLIKTRGQQVTLRCSPKSGHDTVSWYQQALGQGPQFIFQYYEEEERQRGNFPDRFSGHQFPNYSSELNVNALLLGDSALYLCASSPNLAGGSNSYEQYFGPGTRLTVT.